This is a list of T cell receptor beta chains from one sample in a study of graft-versus-host responses after intestinal transplantation. Sequenced by immunoSEQ multiplex PCR; TCRdb stores in-frame clones only, minus some. The sample has more than 40,000 clones; roughly 95% are singletons. Their specific antigens are unknown. The sample in question was unstimulated CD8+ T cells sorted from spleen or lymph node cells, obtained before transplant. The receptors here all came from a human donor who was the organ donor for an intestinal transplant. CDR3s include the opening cysteine and the closing phenylalanine or tryptophan. The D gene is left open where the match is weak.

d_gene: NA
v_gene: TRBV30
CDR3aa: CAWSGAAGAGEQYF

d_gene: NA
v_gene: TRBV28
CDR3aa: CASSLTVSGANVLTF

d_gene: TRBD1
v_gene: TRBV10-3
CDR3aa: CASRGPGRQGFHEQYF

d_gene: TRBD1
v_gene: TRBV9
CDR3aa: CASSVDDAGGLLYF

d_gene: NA
v_gene: TRBV4-2
CDR3aa: CASSQDPSGDTEAFF

d_gene: TRBD1
v_gene: TRBV13
CDR3aa: CASSAPGGLGREQFF

d_gene: TRBD2
v_gene: TRBV4-3
CDR3aa: CASSQVTSGGDEQFF

d_gene: NA
v_gene: TRBV11-2
CDR3aa: CASSYTDRGDTQYF

d_gene: NA
v_gene: TRBV6-6
CDR3aa: CASRSAGYYNEQFF

d_gene: NA
v_gene: TRBV7-9
CDR3aa: CASSASSLENEQYF

d_gene: NA
v_gene: TRBV27
CDR3aa: CASSLGIRGTEAFF

d_gene: NA
v_gene: TRBV5-4
CDR3aa: CASSLGTEAFF

d_gene: NA
v_gene: TRBV27
CDR3aa: CASSLYAEAFGYTF

d_gene: TRBD2
v_gene: TRBV10-1
CDR3aa: CASSEEGLAGGKLGNEQFF

d_gene: NA
v_gene: TRBV28
CDR3aa: CASSLLWVGGEKLFF

d_gene: NA
v_gene: TRBV6-5
CDR3aa: CASSNQPGANTEAFF

d_gene: TRBD1
v_gene: TRBV10-3
CDR3aa: CAISDTGAGDTEAFF

d_gene: NA
v_gene: TRBV5-4
CDR3aa: CASSGTGTENTGELFF

d_gene: NA
v_gene: TRBV10-3
CDR3aa: CAISEPYRAEGYTF

d_gene: TRBD1
v_gene: TRBV11-1
CDR3aa: CASSPDRGNTEAFF

d_gene: NA
v_gene: TRBV28
CDR3aa: CASSLAGAGQPQHF

d_gene: TRBD2
v_gene: TRBV2
CDR3aa: CASSESGGGANVLTF

d_gene: TRBD1
v_gene: TRBV28
CDR3aa: CAILQGGGGNQPQHF

d_gene: NA
v_gene: TRBV11-3
CDR3aa: CASSYRGVIDTEAFF

d_gene: NA
v_gene: TRBV6-1
CDR3aa: CASSESQTWDIQYF

d_gene: NA
v_gene: TRBV19
CDR3aa: CASSSSSGVGNTIYF

d_gene: TRBD2
v_gene: TRBV5-1
CDR3aa: CASSLALAGASETQYF

d_gene: TRBD1
v_gene: TRBV10-1
CDR3aa: CASSEFGTGSHEQYF

d_gene: TRBD2
v_gene: TRBV7-9
CDR3aa: CASSPPASGGLPQTQYF